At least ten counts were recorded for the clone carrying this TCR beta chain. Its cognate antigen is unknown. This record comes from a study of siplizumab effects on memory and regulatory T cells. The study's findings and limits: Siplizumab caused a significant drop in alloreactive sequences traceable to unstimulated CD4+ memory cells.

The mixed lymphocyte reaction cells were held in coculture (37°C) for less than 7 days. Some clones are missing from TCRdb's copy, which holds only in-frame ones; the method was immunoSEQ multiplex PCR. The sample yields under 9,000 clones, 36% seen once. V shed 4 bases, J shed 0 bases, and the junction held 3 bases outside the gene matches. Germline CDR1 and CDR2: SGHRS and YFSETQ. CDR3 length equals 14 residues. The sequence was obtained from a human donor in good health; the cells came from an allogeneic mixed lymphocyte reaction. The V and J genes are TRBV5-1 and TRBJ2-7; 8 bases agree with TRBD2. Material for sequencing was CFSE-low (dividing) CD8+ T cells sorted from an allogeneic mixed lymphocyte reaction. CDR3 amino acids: CASSPGLGSYEQYF. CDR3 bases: TGCGCCAGCAGCCCGGGACTAGGCTCCTACGAGCAGTACTTC.